This T cell receptor (beta chain) was sequenced in a study of blood T cells in healthy people across ages. Study at large: About one barcoded TCR beta cDNA was captured per two T cells. Study-level results: The study found more naive CD4+ cells and higher diversity in long-lived than aged donors. TCR beta diversity, measured per million T cells, fell in a roughly linear way with age.

V was trimmed by 6 bases and J by 4 bases, leaving 19 bases between them. The germline CDR1 and CDR2 sequences are SNHLY and FYNNEI. The CDR3 loop spans 16 amino acids. To note about this clonotype: Antigen: not known.

Primed by a sample-barcoded 5' primer and a J-beta primer mix, a second PCR proceeded for roughly 6 to 12 cycles. Using its own MiXCR run on the 5' RACE reads, TCRdb lists one record per CDR3 protein. The sample holds around 1.5 million distinct CDR3 sequences; roughly 40% are singletons and the top ten take 7.9%. Sequenced sample: blood. The TCR comes from a woman aged 18-30 years in good health. V gene TRBV2 combines with J gene TRBJ2-1; D not resolved. CDR3 sequence reads: CASSTFSGPPYNEQFF. The CDR3 DNA sequence: TGTGCCAGCAGCACGTTCTCCGGGCCTCCGTACAATGAGCAGTTCTTC.